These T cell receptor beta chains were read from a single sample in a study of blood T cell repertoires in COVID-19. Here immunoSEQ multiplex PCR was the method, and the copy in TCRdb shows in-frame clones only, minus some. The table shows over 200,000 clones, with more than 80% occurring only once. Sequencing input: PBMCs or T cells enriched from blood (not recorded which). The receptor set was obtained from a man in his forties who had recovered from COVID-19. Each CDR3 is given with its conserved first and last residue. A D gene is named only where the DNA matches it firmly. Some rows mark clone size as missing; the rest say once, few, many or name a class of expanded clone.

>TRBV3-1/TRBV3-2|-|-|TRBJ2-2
CASSHDLGLRRITGELFF
TGTGCCAGCAGCCATGACTTGGGACTTCGCCGTATTACCGGGGAGCTGTTTTTT
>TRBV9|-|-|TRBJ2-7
CASSAEYSSEQYF
TGTGCCAGCAGCGCAGAATACAGCTCCGAGCAGTACTTC
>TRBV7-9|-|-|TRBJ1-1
CASSLDEYSEAFF
TGTGCCAGCAGCTTAGATGAGTATTCTGAAGCTTTCTTT
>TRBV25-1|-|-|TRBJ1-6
CASSRGEGVGTVSPLHF
TGTGCCAGCAGCCGAGGGGAGGGGGTCGGAACAGTTTCACCCCTCCACTTT
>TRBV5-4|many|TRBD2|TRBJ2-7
CASSQDSGRAHEQYF
TGTGCCAGCAGCCAAGATAGCGGGAGGGCCCACGAGCAGTACTTC
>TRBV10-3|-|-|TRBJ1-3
CAISALSRRSGNTIYF
TGTGCCATCAGTGCATTGAGCCGCCGCTCTGGAAACACCATATATTTT
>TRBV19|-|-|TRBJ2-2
CASSRGLTGELFF
TGTGCCAGTAGCCGGGGGTTAACCGGGGAGCTGTTTTTT
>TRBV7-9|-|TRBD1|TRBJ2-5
CASSLALGGETQYF
TGTGCCAGCAGCTTAGCGTTAGGGGGCGAGACCCAGTACTTC
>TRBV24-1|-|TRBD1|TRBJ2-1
CATSDGRDRALLNEQFF
TGTGCCACCAGTGACGGTAGGGACAGGGCGCTTCTAAATGAGCAGTTCTTC
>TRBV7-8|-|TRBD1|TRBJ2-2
CASSFDRVTTGELFF
TGTGCCAGCAGCTTCGACAGGGTGACCACCGGGGAGCTGTTTTTT
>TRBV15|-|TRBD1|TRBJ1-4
CATSRERTGALSRLFF
TGTGCCACCAGCAGAGAACGGACAGGTGCCCTAAGCCGACTGTTTTTT
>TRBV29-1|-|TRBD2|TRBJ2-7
CSARLAGGEQYF
TGCAGCGCCAGACTAGCGGGAGGCGAGCAGTACTTC
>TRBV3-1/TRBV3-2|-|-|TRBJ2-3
CASSQGSGLSTDTQYF
TGTGCCAGCAGCCAAGGGAGCGGGTTAAGCACAGATACGCAGTATTTT
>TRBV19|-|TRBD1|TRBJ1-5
CASRWTGKGSNQPQHF
TGTGCCAGTCGTTGGACAGGGAAGGGGAGCAATCAGCCCCAGCATTTT
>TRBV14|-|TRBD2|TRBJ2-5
CASSQETSGRLQETQYF
TGTGCCAGCAGCCAAGAGACTAGCGGGAGGCTCCAAGAGACCCAGTACTTC
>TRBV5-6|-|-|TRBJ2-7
CASSPRNTYEQYF
TGTGCCAGCAGCCCTCGAAACACCTACGAGCAGTACTTC
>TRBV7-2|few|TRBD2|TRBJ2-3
CASSLLAGGMADTQYF
TGTGCCAGCAGCCTACTAGCGGGGGGGATGGCAGATACGCAGTATTTT
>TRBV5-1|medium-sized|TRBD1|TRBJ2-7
CASSGGTGGTEQYF
TGCGCCAGCAGCGGCGGGACAGGGGGGACCGAGCAGTACTTC
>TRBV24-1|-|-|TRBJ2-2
CATSDHLPGELFF
TGTGCCACCAGTGATCACTTACCCGGGGAGCTGTTTTTT
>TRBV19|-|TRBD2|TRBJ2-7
CASSMRLAGGEQYF
TGTGCCAGTAGTATGAGACTAGCGGGAGGCGAGCAGTACTTC
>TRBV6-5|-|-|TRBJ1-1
CASSSAGLNTEAFF
TGTGCCAGCAGCTCCGCAGGGCTCAACACTGAAGCTTTCTTT
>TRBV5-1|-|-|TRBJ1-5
CASSPEQGINQPQHF
TGCGCCAGCAGCCCCGAGCAGGGGATAAATCAGCCCCAGCATTTT
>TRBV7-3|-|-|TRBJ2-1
CASSSPEVDYYNEQFF
TGTGCCAGCAGCTCCCCGGAGGTCGACTACTACAATGAGCAGTTCTTC
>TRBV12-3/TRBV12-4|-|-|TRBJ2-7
CASSPEPGYEQYF
TGTGCCAGCAGTCCCGAGCCGGGGTACGAGCAGTACTTC
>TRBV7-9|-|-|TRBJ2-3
CASSLDLSRDTDTQYF
TGTGCCAGCAGCTTAGATCTGTCGCGTGACACAGATACGCAGTATTTT
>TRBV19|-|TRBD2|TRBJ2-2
CASTPPVGGKTSGRPYRGELFF
TGTGCCAGTACCCCTCCAGTTGGGGGGAAGACTAGCGGGAGACCTTACCGGGGAGAGCTGTTTTTT
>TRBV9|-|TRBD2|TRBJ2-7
CASSDPGGPHEQYF
TGTGCCAGCAGCGACCCGGGGGGGCCCCACGAGCAGTACTTC
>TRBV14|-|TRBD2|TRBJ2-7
CASSRGLPPYEQYF
TGTGCCAGCAGCCGGGGACTACCTCCCTACGAGCAGTACTTC
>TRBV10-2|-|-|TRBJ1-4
CASGGGREKLFF
TGCGCCAGCGGTGGGGGGCGGGAAAAACTGTTTTTT
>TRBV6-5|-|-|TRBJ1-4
CASSPRKEAEKLFF
TGTGCCAGCAGTCCCAGAAAGGAGGCTGAAAAACTGTTTTTT
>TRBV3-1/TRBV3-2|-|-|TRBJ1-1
CASSQAVRGGEAFF
TGTGCCAGCAGCCAAGCGGTACGGGGGGGGGAAGCTTTCTTT
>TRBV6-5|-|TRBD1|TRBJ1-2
CASRLRTGGGYTF
TGTGCCAGCAGACTCCGGACAGGGGGCGGCTACACCTTC
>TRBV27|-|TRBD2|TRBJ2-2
CASSPLYGRAGELFF
TGTGCCAGCAGTCCCCTTTACGGGAGGGCCGGGGAGCTGTTTTTT
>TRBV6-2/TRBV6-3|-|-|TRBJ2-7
CASSTARDWYEVTYEQYF
TGTGCCAGCAGTACCGCCCGGGACTGGTACGAGGTGACCTACGAGCAGTACTTC
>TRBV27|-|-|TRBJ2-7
CASSLYRGSYEQYF
TGTGCCAGCAGTTTATATCGCGGCTCCTACGAGCAGTACTTC
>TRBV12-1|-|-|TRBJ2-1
CASSHGLAGGYNEQFF
TGTGCCAGCAGCCATGGACTAGCCGGGGGCTACAATGAGCAGTTCTTC
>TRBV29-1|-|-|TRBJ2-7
CSVVGRYYEQYF
TGCAGCGTTGTCGGCAGGTACTACGAGCAGTACTTC
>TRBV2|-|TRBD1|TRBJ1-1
CASGLQGATEAFF
TGTGCCAGCGGATTACAGGGGGCCACTGAAGCTTTCTTT
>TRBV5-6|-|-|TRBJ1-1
CASVSIGGTEAFF
TGTGCCAGCGTATCAATCGGGGGTACTGAAGCTTTCTTT
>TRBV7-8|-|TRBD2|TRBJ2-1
CASAGLAGGLFDEQFF
TGTGCCAGCGCGGGACTAGCGGGAGGTCTTTTCGATGAGCAGTTCTTC
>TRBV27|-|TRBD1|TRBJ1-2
CASTSNRDSYGYTF
TGTGCCAGCACTTCAAACCGGGACAGCTATGGCTACACCTTC
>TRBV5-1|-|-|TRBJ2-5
CASSLGLRGTQYF
TGCGCCAGCAGCTTGGGTCTTCGGGGGACCCAGTACTTC
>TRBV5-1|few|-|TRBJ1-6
CASSLDGHSNSPLHF
TGCGCCAGCAGCTTGGATGGACACTCCAATTCACCCCTCCACTTT
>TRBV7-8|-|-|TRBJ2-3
CASSFRTPRGSTDTQYF
TGTGCCAGCAGCTTCCGGACCCCCCGGGGGAGCACAGATACGCAGTATTTT
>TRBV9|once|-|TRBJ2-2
CASSGPSGTVTGELFF
TGTGCCAGCAGCGGGCCATCCGGGACTGTGACCGGGGAGCTGTTTTTT
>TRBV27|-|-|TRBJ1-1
CASHGGRGVNIEAFF
TGTGCCAGCCACGGGGGGCGCGGAGTTAACATTGAAGCTTTCTTT
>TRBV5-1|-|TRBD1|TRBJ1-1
CASSDGTAKRNTEAFF
TGCGCCAGCAGCGATGGGACAGCTAAGAGGAACACTGAAGCTTTCTTT
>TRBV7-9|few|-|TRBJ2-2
CASSYTGGQTGELFF
TGTGCCAGCAGCTACACAGGCGGTCAGACCGGGGAGCTGTTTTTT
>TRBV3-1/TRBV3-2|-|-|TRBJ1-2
CASSQDIEGGYTF
TGTGCCAGCAGCCAAGACATCGAGGGCGGCTACACCTTC
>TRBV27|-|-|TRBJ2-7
CASSPQGTYEQYF
TGTGCCAGCAGTCCTCAGGGGACCTACGAGCAGTACTTC
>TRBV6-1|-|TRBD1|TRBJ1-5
CASRRGQDRYQPQHF
TGTGCCAGCAGAAGGGGACAGGATCGCTACCAGCCCCAGCATTTT
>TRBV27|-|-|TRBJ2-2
CASRAVVGELFF
TGTGCCAGCAGAGCGGTGGTTGGGGAGCTGTTTTTT
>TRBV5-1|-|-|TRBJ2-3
CASSLGRGSTDTQYF
TGCGCCAGCAGCTTGGGGCGGGGCAGCACAGATACGCAGTATTTT
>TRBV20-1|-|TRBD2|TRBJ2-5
CSASRLAGVAGYETQYF
TGCAGTGCTAGTCGGCTAGCGGGGGTTGCTGGGTATGAGACCCAGTACTTC
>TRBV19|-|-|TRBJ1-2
CASSRRQARDYGYTF
TGTGCCAGTAGTCGACGACAAGCCAGGGACTATGGCTACACCTTC
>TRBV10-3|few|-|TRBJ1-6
CAISDPTRVNSPLHF
TGTGCCATCAGTGATCCGACACGAGTTAATTCACCCCTCCACTTT
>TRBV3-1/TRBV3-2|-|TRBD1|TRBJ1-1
CASSQRLGTGSNTEAFF
TGTGCCAGCAGCCAAAGATTGGGGACAGGATCGAACACTGAAGCTTTCTTT